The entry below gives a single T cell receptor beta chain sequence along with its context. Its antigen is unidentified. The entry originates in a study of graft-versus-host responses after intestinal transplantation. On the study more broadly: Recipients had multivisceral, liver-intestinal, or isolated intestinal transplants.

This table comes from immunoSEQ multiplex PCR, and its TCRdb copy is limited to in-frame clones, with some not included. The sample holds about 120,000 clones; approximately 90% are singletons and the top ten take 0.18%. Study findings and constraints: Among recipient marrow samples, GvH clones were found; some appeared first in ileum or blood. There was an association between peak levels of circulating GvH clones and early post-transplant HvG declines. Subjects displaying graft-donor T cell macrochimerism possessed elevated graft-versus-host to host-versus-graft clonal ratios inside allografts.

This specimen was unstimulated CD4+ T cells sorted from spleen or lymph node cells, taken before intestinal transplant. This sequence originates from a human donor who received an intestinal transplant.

Here the CDR3 reads CASRRDSRDGYTF. The DNA of the CDR3 is TGTGCCAGCAGAAGGGACAGCAGGGACGGCTACACCTTC. This sequence joins TRBV7-9 and TRBJ1-2, with 7 bases that match TRBD1. The CDR3 covers 13 residues. Germline V gene sequence: CDR1 SEHNR, CDR2 FQNEAQ (reference sequence). J gave up 8 bases and V 6 bases, and 9 bases lay outside the gene matches.